The subject of this entry is one TCR beta chain. The data originate from a study of T cells in Graves' hyperthyroidism and ophthalmopathy. TCR beta CDR3 region amplification was performed from RNA transcripts. Carried out on the TCR CDR3, a first-round RT-PCR used the HTBI primer set. TCRdb re-derived calls from the multiplex PCR reads in MiXCR, one entry per CDR3 protein. The table shows more than 500,000 distinct CDR3 sequences, with about 46% occurring only once. Trimming took off 9 bases at V and 0 bases at J, with 12 bases between the two ends. The CDR3 totals 14 residues. Germline lookup yields CDR1 SNHLY and CDR2 FYNNEI.

The sequenced material came from peripheral blood or thyroid tissue (not recorded which). The sequence came from an adult woman with Graves' disease, either hyperthyroidism or ophthalmopathy (not recorded which). The chain uses TRBV2 and TRBJ1-3; D gene unclear. The CDR3 sequence: CARRAGHSGNTIYF. DNA for the CDR3: TGTGCCAGACGGGCGGGCCACTCTGGAAACACCATATATTTT.